This T cell receptor (beta chain) was retrieved from a study of control samples from healthy donors and cancer patients. In its sample, this clone was seen once. The germline gives CDR1 MNHNS, CDR2 SASEGT. CDR3 length equals 18 residues. Trimming took 4 bases from V and 9 from J; bases not matched to a gene: 22. TCRdb's table, derived via immunoSEQ multiplex PCR, lists solely in-frame clones and lacks some. The table has approximately 230,000 clones, around 79% seen once; the top ten hold less than 15%. Sequenced: PBMCs. The sequence was collected from a woman aged 55-70 years with lung cancer. This chain links TRBV6-1 with TRBJ2-7; 9 bases are a match to TRBD1. The CDR3 is CASSGRPGTGTGLFRQYF. The CDR3 nucleotides are TGTGCCAGCAGTGGCCGTCCCGGGACAGGGACGGGCCTCTTCAGGCAGTACTTC.